The 19 T cell receptor beta chains listed next were all sequenced from one sample in a study of shared clonotypes between healthy human individuals. Only in-frame clones appear in the TCRdb table, and some are missing; sequencing was by immunoSEQ multiplex PCR. The table includes 2,500,000 or so clones, 80% to 95% detected once. Sequencing was performed on naive CD4+ T cells from PBMCs. Subset denoted: CD45RA+ positively selected. The receptors shown here come from a young man in good health. Some clones in this sample may be carry-over from other donors' samples.

The rearrangement joins TRBV5-1 to TRBJ1-1; no firm D call. The CDR3 runs 16 residues. Germline CDR1 reads SGHRS; CDR2 reads YFSETQ. Trimming shortened V by 4 bases and J by 0 bases, and 16 bases separated the two germline ends. CDR3 protein: CASSPPRTGMNTEAFF. CDR3 bases: TGCGCCAGCAGCCCGCCGCGTACCGGGATGAACACTGAAGCTTTCTTT.

V is TRBV27 and J is TRBJ2-5; D possibly uses TRBD1 or TRBD2 (5 bases each). The CDR3 runs to 16 residues. The germline V gene encodes CDR1 MNHEY and CDR2 SMNVEV (reference sequence). The V end was cut by 4 bases, the J end by 0 bases, with 15 bases between. This CDR3 is CASSSRVIAYQETQYF. The DNA for the CDR3 is TGTGCCAGCAGTTCCAGGGTAATAGCGTACCAAGAGACCCAGTACTTC.

The chain joins TRBV6-6 to TRBJ2-7; TRBD2 matches at 9 bases. Germline V gene lookup returns CDR1 MNHNY and CDR2 SVGAGI (reference sequence). The trim removed 7 bases at V and 3 bases at J, leaving 7 bases unmatched. The CDR3 loop spans 14 amino acids. CDR3 loop: CASTPASGNYEQYF. As DNA, the CDR3 is TGTGCCAGCACCCCAGCTAGCGGGAACTACGAGCAGTACTTC.

This clone was observed a single time. The chain joins TRBV19 to TRBJ1-2; 7 bases match TRBD1. The CDR3 is made up of 15 amino acids. The germline V gene has CDR1 LNHDA and CDR2 SQIVND (reference sequence). The V gene end was trimmed by 4 bases and the J gene end by 3 bases; junction bases not matched to a gene: 8. This chain's CDR3 is CASSTSRTGDYGYTF. The CDR3 nucleotides read TGTGCCAGTAGTACGTCCCGGACAGGAGACTATGGCTACACCTTC.

The chain joins TRBV27 to TRBJ1-1; D gene unclear. Germline V CDR1 and CDR2: MNHEY, SMNVEV (reference sequence). This CDR3 comprises 14 residues. The germline V and J ends were trimmed by 0 bases and 7 bases, with 12 bases remaining between them. The CDR3 DNA reads TGTGCCAGCAGTTTATCGAGGGATGAGAGTGAAGCTTTCTTT. Translation gives CASSLSRDESEAFF.

This clone was detected once. The chain uses TRBV19 and TRBJ1-5; D is unclear. Germline lookup yields CDR1 LNHDA and CDR2 SQIVND (reference sequence). V was cut by 5 bases and J by 4 bases, with 9 bases left in between. This CDR3 spans 13 amino acids. CDR3 coding DNA: TGTGCCAGTAGTTTCCAGAAAAATCAGCCCCAGCATTTT. Amino acids: CASSFQKNQPQHF.

The genes are TRBV10-3 and TRBJ2-3; D perhaps matches TRBD2 (5 bases). V was pared by 5 bases and J by 1 base, with 7 bases between. This CDR3 has 13 residues. Germline V CDR1 and CDR2: ENHRY, SYGVKD. The CDR3 sequence: CAISSGGTDTQYF. CDR3 nucleotide sequence: TGTGCCATCAGTTCCGGGGGCACAGATACGCAGTATTTT.

J is TRBJ2-7 and V is TRBV5-1; D gene unclear. CDR1 and CDR2 (germline): SGHRS, YFSETQ. This CDR3 comprises 15 residues. Trimming pared 0 bases from V and 3 bases from J, leaving 13 bases between. The CDR3 region is CASSLGVQRFYEQYF. Here the CDR3 DNA reads TGCGCCAGCAGCTTGGGAGTACAGAGATTCTACGAGCAGTACTTC. Complete variable domain (other parts from reference TRBV5-1 and TRBJ2-7): KAGVTQTPRYLIKTRGQQVTLSCSPISGHRSVSWYQQTPGQGLQFLFEYFSETQRNKGNFPGRFSGRQFSNSRSEMNVSTLELGDSALYLCASSLGVQRFYEQYFGPGTRLTVT.

The chain links TRBV19 to TRBJ2-2, with D uncertain. The V gene's germline CDR1 is LNHDA and CDR2 SQIVND (reference sequence). This CDR3 is built from 16 residues. V lost 7 bases, J lost 0 bases, and 15 bases lay in between. The CDR3 loop reads CASTSETVSNTGELFF. CDR3 in DNA: TGTGCCAGTACCTCTGAAACTGTTTCGAACACCGGGGAGCTGTTTTTT.

The chain uses TRBV5-6 and TRBJ2-7; unclear D gene. This CDR3 spans 15 amino acids. V lost 4 bases, J lost 1 base, and 15 bases lay in between. CDR1 and CDR2 (germline): SGHDT, YYEEEE. The CDR3: CASSRPNDLSYEQYF. CDR3 bases: TGTGCCAGCAGCCGGCCGAACGACCTATCCTACGAGCAGTACTTC. The whole variable domain, filled in from reference TRBV5-6 and TRBJ2-7, reads DAGVTQSPTHLIKTRGQQVTLRCSPKSGHDTVSWYQQALGQGPQFIFQYYEEEERQRGNFPDRFSGHQFPNYSSELNVNALLLGDSALYLCASSRPNDLSYEQYFGPGTRLTVT.

In DNA form, the CDR3 reads TGTGCCAGCAGCGTGGACAGGGGTGATACGCAGTATTTT. It specifies CASSVDRGDTQYF. The chain couples TRBV5-4 to TRBJ2-3; 9 positions agree with TRBD1. The CDR3 totals 13 residues. With 4 bases clipped from V and 6 bases from J, the junction kept 3 bases outside the gene matches. The germline V gene has CDR1 SGHNT and CDR2 YYREEE (reference sequence).

The rearrangement uses TRBV6-1 and TRBJ2-5; the D gene is possibly TRBD1 (6 bases). The germline V gene encodes CDR1 MNHNS and CDR2 SASEGT. This CDR3 spans 13 amino acids. CDR3 in DNA: TGTGCTTCCACAACAGGGTCGCGGGAGACCCAGTACTTC. The encoded protein is CASTTGSRETQYF.

To note about this clone: Within the sample, other DNA sequences also encode this same CDR3. This chain links TRBV27 with TRBJ1-5, with 10 bases aligning to TRBD1. V was pared by 1 base and J by 5 bases, with 5 bases of the junction left unmatched. Germline loops: CDR1 MNHEY, CDR2 SMNVEV (reference sequence). There are 16 residues in the CDR3. CDR3 residues: CASSLLYGTGDQPQHF. Written as DNA, the CDR3 is TGTGCCAGCAGTTTATTGTATGGGACAGGGGATCAGCCCCAGCATTTT.

The gene calls are TRBV2 and TRBJ2-7; 12 bases fit TRBD1. The trim removed 6 bases at V and 3 bases at J, leaving 12 bases unmatched. Germline values: CDR1 SNHLY, CDR2 FYNNEI. This CDR3 has 17 amino acids. The CDR3 reads CASRKWGTGGAVYEQYF. CDR3 sequence (DNA): TGTGCCAGCAGAAAGTGGGGGACAGGGGGCGCGGTCTACGAGCAGTACTTC. Combining the CDR3 with reference TRBV2 and TRBJ2-7 gives the whole variable domain EPEVTQTPSHQVTQMGQEVILRCVPISNHLYFYWYRQILGQKVEFLVSFYNNEISEKSEIFDDQFSVERPDGSNFTLKIRSTKLEDSAMYFCASRKWGTGGAVYEQYFGPGTRLTVT.

The chain has TRBV28 and TRBJ1-3; perhaps TRBD1 as D (5 bases). The V end lost 9 bases, the J end lost 0 bases, and 18 bases lay between the germline ends. The CDR3 spans 16 residues. The germline V gene has CDR1 MDHEN and CDR2 SYDVKM. The DNA for the CDR3 is TGTGCCAGTAAAGCTCCCGAGGGGTTCTCTGGAAACACCATATATTTT. Its translation is CASKAPEGFSGNTIYF.

Regarding this clone: Different DNA sequences within this sample yield the same CDR3. V and J are TRBV5-1 and TRBJ2-7; 7 nucleotides align to TRBD1. Per the germline V gene, CDR1 is SGHRS and CDR2 is YFSETQ. The CDR3 contains 14 residues. With V trimmed by 2 bases and J by 4 bases, 6 bases remained unmatched. CDR3 residues: CASSLGQDPYEQYF. The CDR3 DNA is TGCGCCAGCAGCTTAGGACAGGATCCTTACGAGCAGTACTTC.

This chain's CDR3 is CASSPMLFGGPGADTQYF. The CDR3, as DNA: TGTGCCAGCTCACCGATGCTTTTTGGCGGACCGGGCGCAGATACGCAGTATTTT. This rearrangement joins TRBV18 to TRBJ2-3; D is undetermined. Germline assignment: CDR1 KGHSH and CDR2 LQKENI. This CDR3 comprises 18 residues. The V and J ends lost 3 bases and 4 bases respectively, with 23 bases between them.

The chain carries TRBV5-1 and TRBJ2-5; the D is unclear. This CDR3 has 13 amino acids. Germline values: CDR1 SGHRS, CDR2 YFSETQ. V lost 4 bases to trimming and J lost 3 bases, with 10 bases between them. CDR3 region: CASSNQREETQYF. As DNA, the CDR3 is TGCGCCAGCAGCAACCAAAGGGAAGAGACCCAGTACTTC.

V is TRBV30 and J is TRBJ2-7, with D hard to call. V was cut by 2 bases and J by 4 bases, with 15 bases left in between. Germline V gene data show CDR1 as GTSNPN and CDR2 as SVGIG (reference sequence). The CDR3 sequence is 14 residues long. The CDR3 sequence: CAWSFQDGIYEQYF. The DNA of the CDR3 is TGTGCCTGGAGTTTTCAGGACGGTATATACGAGCAGTACTTC.